This T cell receptor beta chain was captured in a study of T cell repertoires in cytomegalovirus infection. Study as a whole: TCR beta signatures that were public indicated CMV infection and matching HLA type. Study observations and caveats: Pooled public TCR beta family frequency picked out CMV carriers with the relevant HLA. What dominated the ex vivo response were HLA-C-restricted CMV-specific TCR beta clonotypes.

This CDR3 is built from 14 residues. J was trimmed by 5 bases and V by 0 bases; bases with no gene match: 6. The germline V gene encodes CDR1 DFQATT and CDR2 SNEGSKA (reference sequence). This clonotype has more than one count but fewer than ten. The antigen is not known. TCRdb redid the calling of the reads with MiXCR, one entry per CDR3 protein. The sample contains around 630,000 distinct CDR3 sequences, around 24% of which appear only once. This TCR was sampled from a human donor in good health (CMV status not recorded). Some clones in this sample may be carry-over from other donors' samples. V usage is TRBV20-1 and J usage is TRBJ2-5; TRBD1 aligns across 7 bases. The sequenced sample was CD8+ T cells from PBMCs. The CDR3 sequence: CSAREKGAHETQYF. CDR3 DNA: TGCAGTGCTAGAGAGAAGGGGGCACATGAGACCCAGTACTTC.